The 8 T cell receptor beta chains below all came from one sample that was sequenced in a study of blood T cells in healthy people across ages. Together with a sample-barcoded 5' primer, a J-beta primer mix was included in a second PCR lasting roughly 6 to 12 cycles. TCRdb reprocessed the 5' RACE reads via MiXCR and lists one record per CDR3 protein. The sample consists of about 1.5 million distinct CDR3 sequences, around 42% of them appearing once. The specimen was blood. These receptors were taken from a woman between 18 and 29 years old in good health.

V and J are TRBV6-5 and TRBJ1-1; D unresolved. The CDR3 totals 12 residues. Germline V gene data show CDR1 as MNHEY and CDR2 as SVGAGI. CDR3 sequence: CASRRWNTEAFF. In DNA, the CDR3 is TGTGCATCGCGGCGGTGGAACACTGAAGCTTTCTTT.

This sequence joins TRBV2 and TRBJ2-1; 13 nucleotides align to TRBD2. CDR1 and CDR2 (germline): SNHLY, FYNNEI. This CDR3 has 15 residues. The J segment lost 8 bases and the V segment lost 2 bases, leaving 3 bases of the junction unmatched. CDR3 in DNA: TGTGCCAGCAGTGAACGACTAGCGGGAGGAGATGAGCAGTTCTTC. Its translation is CASSERLAGGDEQFF. Filled out from reference TRBV2 and TRBJ2-1, the complete variable domain reads EPEVTQTPSHQVTQMGQEVILRCVPISNHLYFYWYRQILGQKVEFLVSFYNNEISEKSEIFDDQFSVERPDGSNFTLKIRSTKLEDSAMYFCASSERLAGGDEQFFGPGTRLTVL.

There are a few counts of this clonotype. Possible read error: a much larger clone is one base away. The rearrangement uses TRBV30 and TRBJ1-5; TRBD1 agrees at 9 bases. The germline V gene encodes CDR1 GTSNPN and CDR2 SVGIG (reference sequence). Trimming removed 5 bases from V and 4 bases from J; junction bases left unmatched: 6. CDR3 length equals 14 residues. CDR3 sequence (DNA): TGTGCCTGGGAGGCCGGGACAGGGAATCAGCCCCAGCATTTT. Translation gives CAWEAGTGNQPQHF.

This clonotype was counted a few times. The chain links TRBV2 to TRBJ2-3, with D possibly TRBD1 on 5 matching bases. V lost 3 bases, J lost 5 bases, and 12 bases lay in between. This CDR3 contains 14 residues. Germline V gene sequence: CDR1 SNHLY, CDR2 FYNNEI. The CDR3: CASSESQGRDTQYF. The CDR3 coding sequence is TGTGCCAGCAGTGAGAGTCAGGGAAGAGATACGCAGTATTTT.

The chain couples TRBV7-9 to TRBJ2-1, with 7 bases that match TRBD2. The germline V gene has CDR1 SEHNR and CDR2 FQNEAQ (reference sequence). Germline trimming cut 4 bases from V and 5 bases from J; bases unmatched to any gene: 14. The CDR3 is 17 residues long. The CDR3 DNA reads TGTGCCAGCAGCTGGGAGGGCAGGGCACACACACACAATGAGCAGTTCTTC. Protein sequence: CASSWEGRAHTHNEQFF.

This clonotype was found a few times. The rearrangement uses TRBV10-3 and TRBJ2-3; possible D gene TRBD2, 6 bases. Deletions cut 2 bases from V and 0 bases from J, with 9 bases between. Germline lookup yields CDR1 ENHRY and CDR2 SYGVKD. The CDR3 totals 15 residues. CDR3 coding DNA: TGTGCCATCAGTGAGCTGGGGACTAGCACAGATACGCAGTATTTT. Encoded protein: CAISELGTSTDTQYF.

J is TRBJ2-3 and V is TRBV7-9; the match to TRBD1 covers 11 bases. V was clipped by 5 bases and J by 6 bases; unmatched bases: 10. The CDR3 has 16 amino acids. Germline V gene sequence: CDR1 SEHNR, CDR2 FQNEAQ (reference sequence). The CDR3, as DNA: TGTGCCAGCAGCCGTCCTGGACAGGGGGCTGGTGATACGCAGTATTTT. Amino acids: CASSRPGQGAGDTQYF.

CDR3 nucleotides: TGTGCCATCAGGGACTTTGGCTCCTTAGATACGCAGTATTTT. It specifies CAIRDFGSLDTQYF. The chain has TRBV10-3 and TRBJ2-3; tentatively, D is TRBD2 (5 bases). Trimming removed 6 bases from V and 5 bases from J, with 15 bases in between. The CDR3 length is 14 residues. The germline V gene encodes CDR1 ENHRY and CDR2 SYGVKD.